This TCR beta chain derives from a study of shared T cell receptors in the human thymus (dated by TCRdb to the early 2020s). Looking at the study overall: The study examined how self-reactive, shared T-cell receptor alpha chains are generated in the human thymus.

The library came from the immunoSEQ multiplex PCR assay. Here the immuneACCESS table is served through TCRdb, limited to in-frame sequences with V and J called. Missing clones are a known gap in these copies; in checked studies unresolved V genes cover under half, and the rest lacks a known reason. In this sample the table shows 500,000 to 750,000 clones, roughly 90% of which occur a single time. The ten largest clones add up to approximately 0.01% of the sample. The CDR3 measures 15 amino acids from cysteine to phenylalanine. The read is trimmed to its CDR3 DNA, 45 bases read in frame from base 1. V ends up 4 bases short and J 4 bases short, with an unmatched junction base count of 5. CDR1 is given as SEHNR and CDR2 as FQNEAQ, both from the germline V gene (reference sequence). In regard to this clone: Its binding antigen is unknown. Per-nucleotide qualities are absent, and no much larger clonotype sits a single base away.

The same sample was also studied in work on human thymus T cells. The second study's authors report: Immunologically healthy infants undergoing open corrective cardiac surgery for congenital heart defects in Finland were used as donors. Thymus tissue was collected as surgical resects that were removed during corrective cardiac surgery. Both the thymic and the peripheral blood repertoires appeared to show biased V and J gene segment usage. According to the related research, thymic TCR repertoires were highly overlapping among unrelated individuals. TCR alpha and beta repertoires from seven to nine infant thymus samples and four related peripheral blood samples were characterized in the study. The infant donors were about 7 to 244 days old, and the cohort included several males and a couple of females. Thymocytes were mechanically released from the tissue and were stored as pellets of 10-30 million cells at -70 degrees C. Genomic DNA was extracted from frozen cell pellets with a QIAsymphony instrument. Using the immunoSEQ multiplex PCR assay, the TCRB and TCRAD loci were amplified from a standardized quantity of quality-controlled genomic DNA. The amplicons covered the V(D)J region and were long enough to include the CDR3 and to identify the V and J genes. The amplicons were sequenced on an Illumina platform via the commercial immunoSEQ service. Primer bias and sequencing errors were corrected using previously described methods, and TCRAD and TCRB definitions followed the IMGT database. Analysis of the repertoires was done with immunoSEQ Analyzer 3.0 and VDJTools and included basic statistics, V/J segment usage, diversity estimates, rarefaction and pairwise overlap. Chao1, ChaoE, Efron-Thisted, Shannon and inverse Simpson indices were used to estimate diversity, which was also estimated on datasets down-sampled to the smallest sample. For repertoire overlap, CDR3 nucleotide sequence, V gene and J gene had to match strictly, and clustering was done by Jaccard-based multidimensional scaling. Thymus samples yielded on average about 810,000 unique TCRB clonotypes, compared with about 80,000 from blood samples.

This TCR derives from a boy under two years old with a congenital heart defect. Donor details come from another sample of the same person, matched by shared clones. Input material: thymocytes. The chain is encoded by TRBV7-9 joined to TRBJ2-5; 11 junctional bases match TRBD1. Here the CDR3 is given as CASSSPGTGGETQYF. The nucleotide sequence reads TGTGCCAGCAGCTCCCCCGGGACAGGGGGAGAGACCCAGTACTTC.